This T cell receptor beta chain was sequenced during a study of cytomegalovirus exposure and HLA in healthy donors. Study-wide findings and caveats: V- and J-gene trimming of TCR beta was linked (in a later analysis) to a missense DCLRE1C variant. The study had only CMV serostatus as immune exposure information.

Trimming cost V 0 bases and J 4 bases; bases outside gene matches: 15. From germline, CDR1 is LGHNA and CDR2 YSLEER. This CDR3 is built from 19 residues. This clone was seen only once. Its cognate antigen is unknown. The study ran its PCR with 60 Vbeta and 13 Jbeta primers. The protocol was immunoSEQ multiplex PCR, while the TCRdb copy is restricted to in-frame clones and leaves out a portion. The data contain 150,000 to 200,000 clones, approximately 84% of them singletons. This TCR came from a young man in good health and CMV-seronegative. Sequenced sample: PBMCs. The gene calls are TRBV4-3 and TRBJ2-1; TRBD2 matches 7 bases. The CDR3 DNA is TGCGCCAGCAGCCAAGATCGACGGACCGTTTCGGGAGGATACAATGAGCAGTTCTTC. Translated, it gives CASSQDRRTVSGGYNEQFF.